A single sample gave rise to the 24 T cell receptor beta chains below, sequenced in a study of cytomegalovirus exposure and HLA in healthy donors. The study ran its PCR with 60 Vbeta and 13 Jbeta primers. TCRdb keeps only in-frame clones here, not all; method: immunoSEQ multiplex PCR. The top ten clones hold around 3.2% of a sample with 170,000 or so clones, more than 60% of them seen once. Sequencing used PBMCs. The receptors were sampled from a woman aged 50 to 65 in good health and CMV-seropositive.

This chain links TRBV7-8 with TRBJ2-7; TRBD1 aligns across 9 bases. Germline CDR1 SGHVS, CDR2 FQNEAQ. The CDR3 length is 14 residues. V shed 1 base and J 3 bases; nucleotides not matched to a gene: 1. DNA of the CDR3: TGTGCCAGCAGCTTAGACAGGGGGCACTACGAGCAGTACTTC. As protein: CASSLDRGHYEQYF. Full variable domain (missing parts from reference TRBV7-8 and TRBJ2-7): GAGVSQSPRYKVAKRGQDVALRCDPISGHVSLFWYQQALGQGPEFLTYFQNEAQLDKSGLPSDRFFAERPEGSVSTLKIQRTQQEDSAVYLCASSLDRGHYEQYFGPGTRLTVT.

The chain joins TRBV5-4 to TRBJ2-5; D not resolved. This CDR3 contains 16 residues. V was trimmed by 4 bases and J by 0 bases, leaving 16 bases between them. Germline V gene data show CDR1 as SGHNT and CDR2 as YYREEE (reference sequence). The CDR3 sequence: CASSHRQTPYQETQYF. CDR3 DNA: TGTGCCAGCAGCCACAGACAAACGCCTTACCAAGAGACCCAGTACTTC.

The chain is built from TRBV13 and TRBJ2-3, with TRBD1 as a possible D gene (5 bases). V lost 4 bases and J 3 bases, leaving 11 bases between the germline ends. Germline V gene lookup returns CDR1 PRHDT and CDR2 FYEKMQ (reference sequence). The CDR3 runs to 14 residues. CDR3 sequence reads: CASSSRAVTDTQYF. The DNA for the CDR3 is TGTGCCAGCAGCTCCAGGGCGGTAACAGATACGCAGTATTTT.

The rearrangement uses TRBV2 and TRBJ2-1; D not certain. The CDR3 length is 14 residues. Germline V gene sequence: CDR1 SNHLY, CDR2 FYNNEI. Trimming took 5 bases from V and 2 from J, leaving 10 bases between them. CDR3 loop: CASSSSSPYNEQFF. The CDR3 DNA is TGTGCCAGCAGTAGTAGCTCCCCCTACAATGAGCAGTTCTTC.

The CDR3 here is CASRKDRGLGVVLHF. For the CDR3, the DNA is TGTGCCAGCAGAAAAGACAGGGGCCTCGGCGTGGTCCTCCACTTT. This rearrangement joins TRBV6-5 to TRBJ1-6; 8 bases agree with TRBD1. With V trimmed by 6 bases and J by 15 bases, 16 bases remained unmatched. The CDR3 consists of 15 residues. Germline values: CDR1 MNHEY, CDR2 SVGAGI.

The chain combines TRBV5-6 with TRBJ2-7; 9 bases are shared with TRBD1. V gave up 1 base and J gave up 4 bases; unmatched junction bases: 12. CDR3 length: 17 amino acids. The germline gives CDR1 SGHDT, CDR2 YYEEEE. CDR3 DNA: TGTGCCAGCAGCTTGCTTATGTCGAGACAGGGGGGATACGAGCAGTACTTC. Translated: CASSLLMSRQGGYEQYF.

The gene calls are TRBV18 and TRBJ1-5; 8 bases map to TRBD1. Unmatched junction bases numbered 9, after V lost 2 bases and J lost 0 bases. There are 18 residues in the CDR3. Germline V gives CDR1 KGHSH, CDR2 LQKENI. The CDR3 DNA follows: TGTGCCAGCTCACCAAACGGACAGGGCAGGGATAGCAATCAGCCCCAGCATTTT. Encoded protein: CASSPNGQGRDSNQPQHF.

DNA for the CDR3: TGCAGCGTTCTTGGACAGGGGGCAATGAACACTGAAGCTTTCTTT. Its protein is CSVLGQGAMNTEAFF. The chain employs TRBV29-1 and TRBJ1-1; 11 bases align to TRBD1. CDR3 length equals 15 residues. Germline CDR1 is SQVTM and CDR2 is ANQGSEA. V gave up 5 bases and J gave up 0 bases; unmatched junction bases: 5.

V usage is TRBV5-5 and J usage is TRBJ1-1, with D possibly TRBD1 on 5 matching bases. CDR3 length: 14 amino acids. V gave up 4 bases and J gave up 1 base, with 11 bases separating them. Germline V lookup: CDR1 SGHKS, CDR2 YYEKEE (reference sequence). This CDR3 is CASSRGGPNTEAFF. CDR3 nucleotide sequence: TGTGCCAGCAGCCGGGGGGGTCCGAACACTGAAGCTTTCTTT.

The rearrangement links TRBV5-1 to TRBJ2-5; tentatively, D is TRBD2 (5 bases). CDR3 length: 14 amino acids. Trimming cost V 0 bases and J 5 bases, with 11 bases left between them. Germline V CDR1 and CDR2: SGHRS, YFSETQ. CDR3 DNA sequence: TGCGCCAGCAGCTTGGTGGCTCGGAGGGAGACCCAGTACTTC. This encodes CASSLVARRETQYF. Based on the CDR3 plus reference TRBV5-1 and TRBJ2-5, the full variable domain is KAGVTQTPRYLIKTRGQQVTLSCSPISGHRSVSWYQQTPGQGLQFLFEYFSETQRNKGNFPGRFSGRQFSNSRSEMNVSTLELGDSALYLCASSLVARRETQYFGPGTRLLVL.

The V gene is TRBV12-2, the J gene TRBJ2-2; the tabulated D call, TRBD2, remains unverified against the DNA. TRBV12-2 is an annotated pseudogene. The CDR3 totals 15 residues. CDR3 bases: TGTGCAAGTCCGGGGCGGGGGGGGGACACCGGGGAGCTGTTTTTT. Amino acid sequence: CASPGRGGDTGELFF.

Comments on this clone: The limits of the CDR3 on the DNA are not certain, so only TCRdb's listed CDR3 is given. The chain uses TRBV28 and TRBJ2-1; TRBD2, as called in the table, went unchecked against the DNA. Germline V gives CDR1 MDHEN, CDR2 SYDVKM. The CDR3 contains 16 residues when both ends are counted. The CDR3 is CASSSSTKRELNEQFF.

The V and J genes are TRBV5-1 and TRBJ1-2, with 8 bases that match TRBD1. J gave up 3 bases and V 4 bases, and 8 bases lay outside the gene matches. Germline V CDR1 and CDR2: SGHRS, YFSETQ. The CDR3 has 15 residues. In DNA form, the CDR3 reads TGCGCCAGCAGCCGAGGACAGGGATACGACTATGGCTACACCTTC. This translates into CASSRGQGYDYGYTF.

The V and J genes are TRBV28 and TRBJ1-2; 7 nucleotides align to TRBD1. The CDR3 length is 13 residues. Losses at the gene ends were 6 bases for V and 7 bases for J; bases not matched to a gene: 8. From germline, CDR1 is MDHEN and CDR2 SYDVKM. The CDR3 protein is CASSGDRVGGYTF. The DNA of the CDR3 is TGTGCCAGCAGCGGAGACAGGGTCGGTGGCTACACCTTC.

This clone has a single count. The chain recombines TRBV5-1 with TRBJ1-4; 7 bases fit TRBD1. The junction had 9 bases not matched to a gene; V was cut back by 0 bases and J by 4 bases. The CDR3 has 17 residues. Looked up from germline, CDR1 is SGHRS and CDR2 is YFSETQ. The CDR3 region has the DNA TGCGCCAGCAGCTTGGATCGTATGACAGGGAATAATGAAAAACTGTTTTTT. Protein: CASSLDRMTGNNEKLFF.

The genes are TRBV2 and TRBJ2-7, with D perhaps TRBD2 (5 bases). V was trimmed by 6 bases and J by 0 bases, leaving 6 bases between them. This CDR3 spans 12 amino acids. Germline loops: CDR1 SNHLY, CDR2 FYNNEI. DNA for the CDR3: TGTGCCAGCAGGGGGAGCTCCTACGAGCAGTACTTC. Translation gives CASRGSSYEQYF.

This clone has more than one count but fewer than ten. V and J are TRBV9 and TRBJ1-3; no reliable D call. Deletions cut 9 bases from V and 3 bases from J, with 10 bases between. There are 12 residues in the CDR3. Per germline, CDR1 SGDLS and CDR2 YYNGEE. In DNA, the CDR3 is TGTGCCACCTCACAAGATGGAAACACCATATATTTT. It codes for CATSQDGNTIYF.

This chain uses TRBV4-2 with TRBJ1-5; 9 nucleotides match TRBD1. Per germline, CDR1 LGHNA and CDR2 YNFKEQ. This CDR3 is built from 17 residues. J gave up 1 base and V 2 bases, and 6 bases lay outside the gene matches. DNA of the CDR3: TGTGCCAGCAGCCAAAAGCGGGACAGGGCAAGCAATCAGCCCCAGCATTTT. Translating it yields CASSQKRDRASNQPQHF.

This chain links TRBV27 with TRBJ2-1; TRBD2 is a possible D gene (6 bases). The CDR3 spans 17 residues. Germline loops: CDR1 MNHEY, CDR2 SMNVEV (reference sequence). V was cut by 2 bases and J by 1 base, with 15 bases left in between. The CDR3 DNA sequence: TGTGCCAGCAGTTTAGTTCGCGGGGAACGTTCCTACAATGAGCAGTTCTTC. Its translation: CASSLVRGERSYNEQFF.

This clone appeared a few times. The chain combines TRBV9 with TRBJ2-3; perhaps TRBD1 as D (6 bases). CDR3 size: 15 residues. V lost 0 bases and J 1 base, leaving 9 bases between the germline ends. CDR1 is SGDLS, CDR2 YYNGEE, per germline. This CDR3 is CASSVVGGGTDTQYF. CDR3 nucleotides: TGTGCCAGCAGCGTAGTTGGGGGCGGCACAGATACGCAGTATTTT. Based on the CDR3 plus reference TRBV9 and TRBJ2-3, the full variable domain is DSGVTQTPKHLITATGQRVTLRCSPRSGDLSVYWYQQSLDQGLQFLIQYYNGEERAKGNILERFSAQQFPDLHSELNLSSLELGDSALYFCASSVVGGGTDTQYFGPGTRLTVL.

The J gene is TRBJ2-5, the V gene TRBV5-6; no definite D call. The CDR3 consists of 11 residues. V was clipped by 1 base and J by 4 bases, with 2 bases between them. Looked up from germline, CDR1 is SGHDT and CDR2 is YYEEEE. Written as DNA, the CDR3 is TGTGCCAGCAGCTTGCGAGAGACCCAGTACTTC. Amino acids: CASSLRETQYF.

This clone has a single count. This chain connects TRBV5-8 to TRBJ1-2, with D tentatively TRBD1 (6 bases). Per the germline V gene, CDR1 is SGHTS and CDR2 is YDEGEE. V shed 2 bases and J shed 4 bases, with 15 bases lying between them. The length of the CDR3 is 15 residues. The chain's CDR3 is CASSLTTGWSYGYTF. The CDR3 DNA reads as TGTGCCAGCAGCTTAACGACAGGCTGGTCCTATGGCTACACCTTC.

The chain uses TRBV5-4 and TRBJ1-1; tentatively, D is TRBD1 (5 bases). The CDR3 has 14 amino acids. The V gene's germline CDR1 is SGHNT and CDR2 YYREEE (reference sequence). Trimming pared 2 bases from V and 4 bases from J, leaving 12 bases between. CDR3 loop: CASSLRTGRTEAFF. CDR3 nucleotides: TGTGCCAGCAGCTTACGAACAGGTCGCACTGAAGCTTTCTTT.

The chain is built from TRBV5-8 and TRBJ1-2; 7 bases match TRBD1. This CDR3 has 15 residues. Germline assignment: CDR1 SGHTS and CDR2 YDEGEE. V shed 4 bases and J 4 bases; nucleotides not matched to a gene: 10. CDR3: CASSDRVLTSYGYTF. CDR3 sequence (DNA): TGTGCCAGCAGCGACAGGGTTCTAACCTCCTATGGCTACACCTTC.